The 28 T cell receptor beta chains below were found in one sample sequenced in a study of blood T cell repertoires in COVID-19. Repertoires were generated with immunoSEQ multiplex PCR, while TCRdb's copy carries only in-frame clones and drops some. Among about 140,000 clones listed, roughly 80% were seen once. The sequenced sample consisted of peripheral blood. The receptors were sampled from a woman aged 60-70 years with acute or convalescent COVID-19.

The chain is built from TRBV11-3 and TRBJ2-5; D is perhaps TRBD2 (7 bases). CDR1 and CDR2 (germline): SGHNT, YENEEA. The V and J ends lost 6 bases and 1 base respectively, with 9 bases between them. The CDR3 is 13 residues long. The CDR3 DNA follows: TGTGCCAGCAGGGGGGGGGCCCAAGAGACCCAGTACTTC. As protein: CASRGGAQETQYF.

The sample holds a few counts of this clone. This chain uses TRBV24-1 with TRBJ1-1; TRBD1 is a possible D gene (6 bases). The CDR3 extends over 13 amino acids. Between the trimmed V and J ends, which lost 5 bases and 4 bases, there was a span of 10 bases. Looked up from germline, CDR1 is KGHDR and CDR2 is SFDVKD. In DNA, the CDR3 is TGTGCCACCAGTGCGGGGACAACCACTGAAGCTTTCTTT. Amino acids: CATSAGTTTEAFF.

J is TRBJ1-1 and V is TRBV27, with D unclear. Germline CDR1 reads MNHEY; CDR2 reads SMNVEV (reference sequence). The CDR3 sequence is 17 residues long. Trimming removed 2 bases at V and 0 bases at J, with 16 bases between. CDR3: CASSLGVGRQMNTEAFF. DNA of the CDR3: TGTGCCAGCAGTTTAGGAGTCGGGAGGCAGATGAACACTGAAGCTTTCTTT.

The chain's CDR3 is CASSLEVGGGNKDIQYF. CDR3 nucleotides: TGTGCCAGCAGCTTAGAAGTAGGGGGCGGGAATAAGGACATTCAGTACTTC. The rearrangement joins TRBV7-2 to TRBJ2-4; perhaps TRBD1 as D (7 bases). Trimming took 1 base from V and 8 from J, leaving 21 bases between them. The CDR3 has 17 amino acids. Germline CDR1 SGHTA, CDR2 FQGNSA.

This clone has more than one count but fewer than ten. The chain couples TRBV27 to TRBJ1-2; 7 bases fit TRBD1. CDR3 length: 16 amino acids. Per germline, CDR1 MNHEY and CDR2 SMNVEV (reference sequence). The J segment lost 3 bases and the V segment lost 0 bases, leaving 7 bases of the junction unmatched. CDR3 loop: CASSLSLGDSHYGYTF. The CDR3 DNA is TGTGCCAGCAGTTTATCGTTAGGGGACAGCCACTATGGCTACACCTTC.

The chain couples TRBV7-8 to TRBJ2-7; 13 bases fit TRBD2. After removal of 3 bases from V and 6 bases from J, the junction contained 2 bases not matched to a gene. The CDR3 loop spans 14 amino acids. In germline, CDR1 is SGHVS, CDR2 FQNEAQ. The CDR3 DNA is TGTGCCAGCAGCTTTACTAGCGGGAGGGCCGAGCAGTACTTC. The encoded protein is CASSFTSGRAEQYF.

CDR3 residues: CASSQGSTGARDEQYF. The CDR3 DNA sequence: TGCGCCAGCAGCCAAGGGTCCACAGGGGCCAGGGACGAGCAGTACTTC. This chain uses TRBV4-3 with TRBJ2-7; TRBD1 matches at 7 bases. This CDR3 comprises 16 residues. Germline assignment: CDR1 LGHNA and CDR2 YSLEER. The trim removed 1 base at V and 5 bases at J, leaving 11 bases unmatched.

This clone was counted ten times or more. The chain combines TRBV4-3 with TRBJ1-2, with 8 nucleotides matching TRBD1. In germline, CDR1 is LGHNA, CDR2 YSLEER. The ends lost 1 base at V and 3 bases at J; junction bases unmatched: 7. The CDR3 is made up of 16 amino acids. The CDR3 DNA is TGCGCCAGCAGCCAAGTATTCCAGGGGGCTTACTATGGCTACACCTTC. It translates to CASSQVFQGAYYGYTF.

The CDR3 loop is CASSERAGRVLEQYF. DNA of the CDR3: TGTGCCAGCAGTGAAAGGGCGGGAAGGGTTTTGGAGCAGTACTTC. The rearrangement links TRBV6-1 to TRBJ2-7; tentatively, D is TRBD2 (6 bases). CDR1 and CDR2 from the germline V gene are MNHNS and SASEGT. This CDR3 region has 15 residues. V dropped 2 bases and J dropped 7 bases, with 18 bases sitting between them.

The rearrangement uses TRBV6-1 and TRBJ1-2; the match to TRBD1 covers 7 bases. Unmatched junction bases numbered 3, after V lost 1 base and J lost 7 bases. The germline V gene encodes CDR1 MNHNS and CDR2 SASEGT. The CDR3 extends over 13 amino acids. The DNA for the CDR3 is TGTGCCAGCAGTGAAGAGACAGGGATTGGCTACACCTTC. Residues: CASSEETGIGYTF.

The count of this clone is one. The genes are TRBV27 and TRBJ2-5, with 9 positions matching TRBD1. The length of the CDR3 is 15 residues. Germline CDR1 MNHEY, CDR2 SMNVEV (reference sequence). The ends lost 3 bases at V and 5 bases at J; junction bases unmatched: 7. The CDR3 sequence: CASSFTDRGRETQYF. In DNA, the CDR3 is TGTGCCAGCAGTTTCACGGACAGGGGTCGCGAGACCCAGTACTTC.

The CDR3 nucleotides read TGTGCCAGCAGTATTGACTTTAGCGGGAGGGCCAACGGGGAGCTGTTTTTT. It specifies CASSIDFSGRANGELFF. The chain employs TRBV5-4 and TRBJ2-2, with 11 bases matching TRBD2. CDR1 SGHNT and CDR2 YYREEE come from the germline V gene (reference sequence). This CDR3 is built from 17 residues. V gave up 5 bases and J gave up 7 bases; unmatched junction bases: 13.

DNA of the CDR3: TGTGCCAGCAGCGTAGGGGCTAGCGGGAGCTCAGAGACCCAGTACTTC. This gives the protein CASSVGASGSSETQYF. This chain joins TRBV9 and TRBJ2-5; 10 positions match TRBD2. The CDR3 is made up of 16 amino acids. Looked up from germline, CDR1 is SGDLS and CDR2 is YYNGEE. V gave up 0 bases and J gave up 4 bases; unmatched junction bases: 6.

This sequence joins TRBV7-8 and TRBJ2-7; D may be TRBD2 (6 bases). In germline, CDR1 is SGHVS, CDR2 FQNEAQ. V dropped 3 bases and J dropped 3 bases, with 15 bases sitting between them. The CDR3 has 15 amino acids. In DNA, the CDR3 is TGTGCCAGCAGCTTTGAAGGAGGAGGGGTCTACGAGCAGTACTTC. This codes for CASSFEGGGVYEQYF.

This clone was seen a handful of times. The rearrangement joins TRBV9 to TRBJ2-2; 11 nucleotides align to TRBD1. Germline values: CDR1 SGDLS, CDR2 YYNGEE. The CDR3 is 18 residues long. Trimming removed 2 bases from V and 0 bases from J; junction bases left unmatched: 6. For the CDR3, the DNA is TGTGCCAGCAGCGTCCGGGACAGGGGGTTCGCGAACACCGGGGAGCTGTTTTTT. Translating gives CASSVRDRGFANTGELFF.

The chain couples TRBV7-8 to TRBJ2-5, with 8 bases matching TRBD1. CDR3 length: 15 amino acids. Trimming removed 1 base from V and 4 bases from J; junction bases left unmatched: 5. Germline V CDR1 and CDR2: SGHVS, FQNEAQ. CDR3 DNA: TGTGCCAGCAGCTTAGGTGCAACAGGGGGAGAGACCCAGTACTTC. Amino acids: CASSLGATGGETQYF.

The chain carries TRBV6-6 and TRBJ2-3; no firm D call. This CDR3 spans 14 amino acids. Germline CDR1 and CDR2: MNHNY and SVGAGI (reference sequence). V was cut by 5 bases and J by 3 bases, with 12 bases left in between. This CDR3 is CASSLPSPTDTQYF. Here the CDR3 DNA reads TGTGCCAGCAGTCTCCCCAGTCCTACAGATACGCAGTATTTT.

The chain couples TRBV7-9 to TRBJ2-7; D is perhaps TRBD1 (6 bases). The V gene lost 5 bases and the J gene lost 7 bases, with 9 bases spanning the gap. The CDR3 runs 11 residues. CDR1 is SEHNR, CDR2 FQNEAQ, per germline (reference sequence). CDR3 region: CASSPGQEQYF. The CDR3 coding sequence is TGTGCCAGCAGCCCCGGACAGGAGCAGTACTTC. The variable domain in full, completed from reference TRBV7-9 and TRBJ2-7, reads DTGVSQNPRHKITKRGQNVTFRCDPISEHNRLYWYRQTLGQGPEFLTYFQNEAQLEKSRLLSDRFSAERPKGSFSTLEIQRTEQGDSAMYLCASSPGQEQYFGPGTRLTVT.

The genes are TRBV2 and TRBJ2-7, with 7 bases identical to TRBD2. Germline V CDR1 and CDR2: SNHLY, FYNNEI. The ends lost 1 base at V and 2 bases at J; junction bases unmatched: 11. The CDR3 runs to 17 residues. As DNA, the CDR3 is TGTGCCAGCAGTGAAGGGGGCGGGAGTGGTGTGACCTACGAGCAGTACTTC. Translated: CASSEGGGSGVTYEQYF.

CDR3: CASSFRLAGNTGELFF. Written as DNA, the CDR3 is TGCGCCAGCAGCTTCCGACTAGCGGGGAACACCGGGGAGCTGTTTTTT. The rearrangement uses TRBV5-1 and TRBJ2-2; 10 bases agree with TRBD2. V lost 2 bases to trimming and J lost 1 base; unmatched junction nucleotides: 2. The CDR3 loop spans 16 amino acids. Germline values: CDR1 SGHRS, CDR2 YFSETQ. The whole variable domain, filled in from reference TRBV5-1 and TRBJ2-2, reads KAGVTQTPRYLIKTRGQQVTLSCSPISGHRSVSWYQQTPGQGLQFLFEYFSETQRNKGNFPGRFSGRQFSNSRSEMNVSTLELGDSALYLCASSFRLAGNTGELFFGEGSRLTVL.

The J gene is TRBJ2-7, the V gene TRBV7-2; 8 positions match TRBD2. J gave up 3 bases and V 0 bases, and 1 base lay outside the gene matches. CDR1 and CDR2 from the germline V gene are SGHTA and FQGNSA. The CDR3 runs 14 residues. The CDR3 nucleotides read TGTGCCAGCAGCTTAGCTAGCGGGAACTACGAGCAGTACTTC. As protein: CASSLASGNYEQYF. Full variable domain (missing parts from reference TRBV7-2 and TRBJ2-7): GAGVSQSPSNKVTEKGKDVELRCDPISGHTALYWYRQSLGQGLEFLIYFQGNSAPDKSGLPSDRFSAERTGGSVSTLTIQRTQQEDSAVYLCASSLASGNYEQYFGPGTRLTVT.

The CDR3 bases are TGCGCCAGCAGCCAAGATCTAGCCGGGACAGGCGGAAACACCATATATTTT. Its protein is CASSQDLAGTGGNTIYF. The chain is built from TRBV4-3 and TRBJ1-3; 8 bases fit TRBD1. Germline V lookup: CDR1 LGHNA, CDR2 YSLEER. V shed 0 bases and J 4 bases; nucleotides not matched to a gene: 8. This CDR3 has 17 residues.

V usage is TRBV7-2 and J usage is TRBJ2-1; weak D call: TRBD1 (6 bases). The ends were cut back, 4 bases at V and 5 bases at J, with 9 bases in the middle. The CDR3 has 13 residues. Germline V gene sequence: CDR1 SGHTA, CDR2 FQGNSA. CDR3 residues: CASSWTANNEQFF. The CDR3 DNA reads TGTGCCAGCAGCTGGACAGCGAACAATGAGCAGTTCTTC.

The chain joins TRBV6-1 to TRBJ2-1, with 7 bases that match TRBD2. The trim removed 5 bases at V and 6 bases at J, leaving 7 bases unmatched. CDR1 and CDR2 from the germline V gene are MNHNS and SASEGT. The CDR3 runs to 14 residues. In DNA, the CDR3 is TGTGCCAGCAGTCAGTTGGGCGGGAGCAATGAGCAGTTCTTC. Its protein is CASSQLGGSNEQFF.

This clone was seen a few times. The chain recombines TRBV5-1 with TRBJ2-2; D ambiguous. The CDR3 is 17 amino acids. Trimming took 0 bases from V and 0 from J, leaving 12 bases between them. Per germline, CDR1 SGHRS and CDR2 YFSETQ. CDR3 amino acids: CASSLATQTANTGELFF. The CDR3 DNA reads as TGCGCCAGCAGCTTGGCTACACAGACGGCGAACACCGGGGAGCTGTTTTTT.

There are a few counts of this clone. J is TRBJ2-5 and V is TRBV11-2; 7 bases fit TRBD1. Germline CDR1 SGHAT, CDR2 FQNNGV. V lost 1 base to trimming and J lost 4 bases; unmatched junction nucleotides: 6. The CDR3 is 15 residues long. The CDR3, as DNA: TGTGCCAGCAGCTTAGGGTCAGGGGGTGGAGAGACCCAGTACTTC. Translating gives CASSLGSGGGETQYF.

Notes on this clone: The same CDR3 is also encoded by other DNA sequences in this sample. J is TRBJ2-1 and V is TRBV4-3, with TRBD1 matching over 9 bases. The germline V gene encodes CDR1 LGHNA and CDR2 YSLEER. J lost 6 bases, V lost 5 bases, and 8 bases had no gene match. This CDR3 is 15 amino acids long. CDR3 amino acids: CASSVPGQGFNEQFF. The CDR3 coding sequence is TGCGCCAGCAGCGTACCGGGACAGGGCTTCAATGAGCAGTTCTTC.

J is TRBJ2-7 and V is TRBV27; weak D call: TRBD1 (5 bases). V gave up 3 bases and J gave up 0 bases, with 9 bases separating them. CDR3 length: 14 residues. Germline V CDR1 and CDR2: MNHEY, SMNVEV (reference sequence). The CDR3 spells CASSFGQGSYEQYF. The CDR3 DNA follows: TGTGCCAGCAGTTTTGGGCAGGGCTCCTACGAGCAGTACTTC.